A selection of T cell receptor beta chains follows, all from one sample in a study of blood T cell repertoires in COVID-19. Sequenced by immunoSEQ multiplex PCR; TCRdb stores in-frame clones only, minus some. The table includes some 99,000 clones, about 79% detected once. Material for sequencing was peripheral blood. All receptors derive from an elderly woman with active or convalescent COVID-19. Each CDR3 is given with its conserved first and last residue. A D gene is named only where the DNA matches it firmly.

D,V,J,CDR3
.,TRBV7-9,TRBJ2-6,CASSLRFSGANVLTF
TRBD2,TRBV27,TRBJ2-3,CASRRALGLAEQYSTDTQYF
.,TRBV21-1,TRBJ2-4,CASSKHGSPAEGKNIQYF
.,TRBV7-9,TRBJ2-4,CASSPRVGLAKNIQYF
.,TRBV5-4,TRBJ1-1,CASTITGTTEAFF
TRBD1,TRBV6-5,TRBJ1-2,CASSRNDRGRGGYTF
.,TRBV11-2,TRBJ2-1,CASSFNNEQFF
.,TRBV11-3,TRBJ2-7,CASSLVLTGEQYF
.,TRBV7-2,TRBJ2-4,CASSLSRGEWVSIQYF
TRBD1,TRBV6-6,TRBJ1-2,CASSLTGQGGYGYTF
.,TRBV9,TRBJ2-1,CASSTNSGIQFF
.,TRBV9,TRBJ2-1,CASADTYNEQFF
TRBD1,TRBV5-1,TRBJ1-2,CASSLAGTGGPNGYTF
.,TRBV6-5,TRBJ2-5,CASSNSKETQYF
.,TRBV5-1,TRBJ2-2,CASRGVADTGELFF
.,TRBV18,TRBJ2-5,CASSESSAGLRETQYF
.,TRBV27,TRBJ1-2,CASSQGEGYYGYTF
TRBD1,TRBV7-8,TRBJ2-3,CASSLRTRQGPDTQYF
TRBD2,TRBV5-1,TRBJ2-1,CASSPSPAGVYNEQFF
.,TRBV2,TRBJ2-7,CASSLALSSYEQYF
TRBD2,TRBV27,TRBJ2-7,CASSSLLAGLYEQYF
TRBD1,TRBV6-5,TRBJ2-1,CASLSTGGPFF
TRBD1,TRBV6-1,TRBJ2-7,CASSEADGTVSYEQYF
TRBD2,TRBV4-2,TRBJ2-1,CASSHGTSDYNEQFF
.,TRBV10-3,TRBJ1-5,CAISEGRQPQHF
.,TRBV6-5,TRBJ1-1,CASGSGLMNTEAFF
.,TRBV28,TRBJ1-2,CASSWYREQPTF
TRBD2,TRBV11-3,TRBJ2-1,CASSLGRLAGASYNEQFF
.,TRBV6-5,TRBJ1-6,CASSYSRETYNSPLHF
TRBD2,TRBV27,TRBJ2-7,CASSARLAVPYEQYF
TRBD2,TRBV11-2,TRBJ2-1,CASSGIAGLYNEQFF
.,TRBV27,TRBJ1-1,CASSPGGGTEAFF
TRBD2,TRBV10-3,TRBJ2-7,CAISEGPAQERGQYF
.,TRBV4-1,TRBJ2-3,CASSNFGTGAFTQYF